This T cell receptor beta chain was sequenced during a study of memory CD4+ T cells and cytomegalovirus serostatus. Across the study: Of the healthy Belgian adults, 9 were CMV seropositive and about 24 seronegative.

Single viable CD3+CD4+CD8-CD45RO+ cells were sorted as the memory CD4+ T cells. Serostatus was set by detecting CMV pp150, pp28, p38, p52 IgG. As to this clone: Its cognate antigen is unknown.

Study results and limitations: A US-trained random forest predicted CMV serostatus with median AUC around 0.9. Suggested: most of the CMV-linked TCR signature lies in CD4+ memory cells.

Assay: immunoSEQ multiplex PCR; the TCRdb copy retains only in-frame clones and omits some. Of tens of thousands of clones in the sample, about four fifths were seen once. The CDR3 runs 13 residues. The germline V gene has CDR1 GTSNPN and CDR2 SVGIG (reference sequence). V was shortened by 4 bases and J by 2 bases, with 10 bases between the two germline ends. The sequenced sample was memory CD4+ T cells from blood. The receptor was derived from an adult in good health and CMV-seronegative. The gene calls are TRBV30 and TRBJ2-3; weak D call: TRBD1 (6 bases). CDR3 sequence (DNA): TGTGCCTGGAACAGGGAAAACACAGATACGCAGTATTTT. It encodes CAWNRENTDTQYF.